In this sample, the clone carrying this TCR beta chain turned up once. This record belongs to a study of blood T cell repertoires in COVID-19. Clones were sequenced by immunoSEQ multiplex PCR, and TCRdb holds only the in-frame ones, with some missing. In the table there are some 500,000 clones, approximately 88% of which are singletons. The TCR sequence derives from a woman aged 40 to 55 who had recovered from COVID-19. The sequenced sample was PBMCs or T cells enriched from blood (not recorded which).

The DNA for the CDR3 is TGTGCCAGCAGCCCCCAAGGAGACAGGAACACTGAAGCTTTCTTT. Its translation is CASSPQGDRNTEAFF. The rearrangement links TRBV5-6 to TRBJ1-1; a possible D gene is TRBD1 (5 bases). Trimming took off 4 bases at V and 1 base at J, with 14 bases between the two ends. The CDR3 is 15 amino acids. CDR1 and CDR2 (germline): SGHDT, YYEEEE.